Following are 15 T cell receptor beta chains from one sample sequenced in a study of blood T cell repertoires in COVID-19 (dated by TCRdb to about 2020). Library generation was performed with the immunoSEQ multiplex PCR assay. Entries here come from immuneACCESS through TCRdb and include only in-frame sequences with V and J called. Some clones fail to appear in such tables; in the studies checked, an unresolved V gene covers under half of the shortfall, and the cause of the remainder is unknown. The sample table shows roughly 300,000 clones, and 81% are seen once. The ten largest clones take up around 3% of the sample. The specimen sequenced was peripheral blood. The receptors shown here come from a woman aged 60-75 years with active or convalescent COVID-19.

The gene calls are TRBV7-9 and TRBJ2-5; 7 positions agree with TRBD1. CDR3 length equals 13 residues. The V gene's germline CDR1 is SEHNR and CDR2 FQNEAQ (reference sequence). Unmatched junction bases numbered 13, after V lost 5 bases and J lost 13 bases. In nucleotides, the CDR3 is TGTGCCAGCAGCCCTGGACAGGATTTAGGAATGTACTTC. This sequence encodes CASSPGQDLGMYF.

The V and J genes are TRBV2 and TRBJ1-2; TRBD1 matches at 9 bases. CDR3 size: 12 residues. The V gene end was trimmed by 8 bases and the J gene end by 10 bases; junction bases not matched to a gene: 8. Germline V lookup: CDR1 SNHLY, CDR2 FYNNEI. The CDR3 DNA sequence: TGTGCCAGCGTCCGGGACAGGGTAGCCTACACCTTC. Protein sequence: CASVRDRVAYTF.

The gene calls are TRBV29-1 and TRBJ2-7; 8 bases align to TRBD1. V dropped 6 bases and J dropped 0; count of bases not matched to a gene: 7. The CDR3 length is 14 residues. Germline V gives CDR1 SQVTM, CDR2 ANQGSEA. This CDR3 is CSVKGQADSYEQYF. CDR3 in DNA: TGCAGCGTGAAGGGACAGGCGGACTCCTACGAGCAGTACTTC.

The chain joins TRBV10-3 to TRBJ2-3; the D gene is possibly TRBD2 (5 bases). The germline V and J ends were trimmed by 4 bases and 6 bases, with 14 bases remaining between them. This CDR3 is 14 amino acids long. Germline CDR1 reads ENHRY; CDR2 reads SYGVKD. This CDR3 reads CAISGTLVTDTQYF. DNA for the CDR3: TGTGCCATCAGTGGGACTCTCGTGACGGATACGCAGTATTTT.

This chain connects TRBV5-1 to TRBJ2-1; D may be TRBD1 (6 bases). Between the trimmed V and J ends, which lost 0 bases and 5 bases, there was a span of 18 bases. The CDR3 contains 17 residues. Germline values: CDR1 SGHRS, CDR2 YFSETQ. As DNA, the CDR3 is TGCGCCAGCAGCTTGGGGGGCCGGACAGCACCCCACAATGAGCAGTTCTTC. Its translation is CASSLGGRTAPHNEQFF.

The chain is built from TRBV4-1 and TRBJ1-2; D gene ambiguous. The germline V gene has CDR1 MGHRA and CDR2 YSYEKL. Trimming left V 0 bases short and J 0 bases short, with 5 bases between. This CDR3 is 14 amino acids long. CDR3 protein: CASSQDTANYGYTF. Written as DNA, the CDR3 is TGCGCCAGCAGCCAAGATACAGCTAACTATGGCTACACCTTC.

This clone appeared once. The V and J genes are TRBV2 and TRBJ2-3; 8 bases agree with TRBD1. CDR3 length: 15 residues. V was clipped by 7 bases and J by 2 bases; unmatched bases: 8. Germline loops: CDR1 SNHLY, CDR2 FYNNEI. CDR3 sequence reads: CASKRQGSNTDTQYF. CDR3 nucleotide sequence: TGTGCCAGCAAGAGACAGGGGTCAAACACAGATACGCAGTATTTT.

This chain uses TRBV12-3 or TRBV12-4 with TRBJ2-1; 10 bases agree with TRBD1. Trimming removed 7 bases from V and 10 bases from J; junction bases left unmatched: 4. The CDR3 totals 12 residues. In DNA, the CDR3 is TGTGCCAGCACCCCGGGACAGGGGGAGCAGTTCTTC. This translates into CASTPGQGEQFF.

As DNA, the CDR3 is TGTGCCAGCAGCGCCACGTTTGGCGGGCACTACAATGAGCAGTTCTTC. Amino acid sequence: CASSATFGGHYNEQFF. The chain combines TRBV7-2 with TRBJ2-1, with D maybe TRBD2 (5 bases). Trimming shortened V by 5 bases and J by 3 bases, and 17 bases separated the two germline ends. Germline V gene lookup returns CDR1 SGHTA and CDR2 FQGNSA. CDR3 size: 16 residues.

This clone was picked up one time. The rearrangement uses TRBV12-5 and TRBJ2-2; 9 nucleotides align to TRBD1. The CDR3 is 21 amino acids. V lost 1 base, J lost 2 bases, and 17 bases stayed unmatched. Germline V gene data show CDR1 as LGHNT and CDR2 as FRNRAP. Here the CDR3 reads CASGLATPGQGSLTNTGELFF. The CDR3 coding sequence is TGTGCTAGTGGTTTGGCAACTCCGGGACAGGGAAGCCTTACTAACACCGGGGAGCTGTTTTTT.

The chain carries TRBV18 and TRBJ2-5, with D maybe TRBD1 (5 bases). There are 14 residues in the CDR3. Trimming took 3 bases from V and 2 from J, leaving 10 bases between them. Germline loops: CDR1 KGHSH, CDR2 LQKENI. CDR3 DNA: TGTGCCAGCTCACCCCTGGACACTCAAGAGACCCAGTACTTC. Its translation is CASSPLDTQETQYF.

V usage is TRBV3-1 (or the pseudogene TRBV3-2) and J usage is TRBJ2-3, with 7 positions matching TRBD1. CDR1 LGHDT and CDR2 YNNKEL come from the germline V gene (reference sequence). The CDR3 consists of 16 residues. The V segment lost 5 bases and the J segment 0 bases; nucleotides outside the gene matches: 8. The CDR3 region has the DNA TGTGCCAGCAGCTCCAGGGGGAGTAATAGCACAGATACGCAGTATTTT. Its protein product is CASSSRGSNSTDTQYF.

The chain is built from TRBV4-2 and TRBJ2-1, with 10 bases lining up with TRBD1. This CDR3 is 19 amino acids long. The V and J ends lost 3 bases and 1 base, in that order; junction bases with no gene match: 12. CDR1 and CDR2 (germline): LGHNA, YNFKEQ. The CDR3 nucleotides are TGTGCCAGCAGCCAGCTCACCGGGACAGGGGAAAGGTCCTACAATGAGCAGTTCTTC. Translated: CASSQLTGTGERSYNEQFF.

About this clone: One junction end disagrees with the germline gene, perhaps due to a read error. The rearrangement joins TRBV27 to TRBJ1-1, with 7 nucleotides matching TRBD1. The CDR3 is 19 amino acids. Germline CDR1 reads MNHEY; CDR2 reads SMNVEV (reference sequence). CDR3 loop: CASSRMHPGQLFVLPKILF. Here the CDR3 DNA reads TGTGCCAGCAGTCGCATGCACCCGGGACAGCTCTTTGTACTACCCAAAATCCTCTTT.

The chain carries TRBV5-1 and TRBJ1-4; 9 bases are a match to TRBD1. The CDR3 is 16 amino acids. The germline gives CDR1 SGHRS, CDR2 YFSETQ. J was trimmed by 8 bases and V by 0 bases; bases with no gene match: 8. CDR3 DNA: TGCGCCAGCAGCTTGGGTCCGGGACAGGGATCCGAAAAACTGTTTTTT. It yields the protein CASSLGPGQGSEKLFF.